Presented here are 27 T cell receptor beta chains from one specimen sequenced in a study of a mutant IDH1 vaccine in newly diagnosed glioma. Sequencing used immunoSEQ multiplex PCR; TCRdb keeps in-frame clones, though not all of them. The repertoire consists of 50,000 to 65,000 clones, with roughly 80% occurring once and the leading ten covering less than 2%. The time point here: baseline, week 1 (first vaccination visit). The sample's treatment: pre-vaccination baseline after standard-of-care therapy. The sample here was PBMCs, taken from a glioma patient treated with radiotherapy, temozolomide or both. The receptor source for this set is a woman aged 40-49 years with glioma.

This sequence joins TRBV5-6 and TRBJ2-3; 8 bases line up with TRBD2. The CDR3 extends over 18 amino acids. In germline, CDR1 is SGHDT, CDR2 YYEEEE. After removal of 1 base from V and 0 bases from J, the junction contained 10 bases not matched to a gene. CDR3 sequence (DNA): TGTGCCAGCAGCTTGCGGGTGGTGCGGGGGGCCAGCACAGATACGCAGTATTTT. Protein: CASSLRVVRGASTDTQYF.

This chain connects TRBV30 to TRBJ2-2, with D possibly matching TRBD2 (7 bases). This CDR3 is built from 15 residues. V lost 3 bases to trimming and J lost 6 bases, with 17 bases between them. Germline CDR1 GTSNPN, CDR2 SVGIG (reference sequence). As DNA, the CDR3 is TGTGCCTGGAGCGAGGGGGGGATTGGGTCCGGGGAGCTGTTTTTT. Its translation is CAWSEGGIGSGELFF. Combining the CDR3 with reference TRBV30 and TRBJ2-2 gives the whole variable domain SQTIHQWPATLVQPVGSPLSLECTVEGTSNPNLYWYRQAAGRGLQLLFYSVGIGQISSEVPQNLSASRPQDRQFILSSKKLLLSDSGFYLCAWSEGGIGSGELFFGEGSRLTVL.

This clone came up a few times. CDR3 residues: CSVELGARTYYNEQFF. In DNA, the CDR3 is TGCAGCGTTGAGCTTGGCGCCCGGACTTACTACAATGAGCAGTTCTTC. The chain has TRBV29-1 and TRBJ2-1; TRBD2 is a possible D gene (5 bases). V was clipped by 3 bases and J by 3 bases, with 18 bases between them. The CDR3 totals 16 residues. Germline CDR1 and CDR2: SQVTM and ANQGSEA.

The V and J genes are TRBV6-6 and TRBJ2-1, with D uncertain. V dropped 4 bases and J dropped 7 bases, with 8 bases sitting between them. The CDR3 runs 12 residues. Germline values: CDR1 MNHNY, CDR2 SVGAGI (reference sequence). CDR3 nucleotide sequence: TGTGCCAGCAGTTCAGACTCGAATGAGCAGTTCTTC. This codes for CASSSDSNEQFF.

This clone is a singleton in its sample. CDR3 sequence reads: CASSSPRGNSNQPQHF. DNA of the CDR3: TGTGCCAGCAGCTCTCCTCGGGGAAATAGCAATCAGCCCCAGCATTTT. The rearrangement uses TRBV5-8 and TRBJ1-5, with D uncertain. The germline V gene has CDR1 SGHTS and CDR2 YDEGEE. V was pared by 3 bases and J by 0 bases, with 13 bases between. The CDR3 contains 16 residues.

The gene calls are TRBV27 and TRBJ2-5; 10 nucleotides agree with TRBD1. The junction had 5 bases not matched to a gene; V was cut back by 6 bases and J by 4 bases. From germline, CDR1 is MNHEY and CDR2 SMNVEV (reference sequence). This CDR3 region has 14 residues. For the CDR3, the DNA is TGTGCCAGCAGGGACAGGGGGTCGATAGAGACCCAGTACTTC. This encodes CASRDRGSIETQYF.

The V gene is TRBV6-5, the J gene TRBJ2-7; D not resolved. The CDR3 has 15 residues. Deletions cut 4 bases from V and 0 bases from J, with 13 bases between. Per germline, CDR1 MNHEY and CDR2 SVGAGI. CDR3 region: CASSSPQQTSYEQYF. The DNA for the CDR3 is TGTGCCAGCAGTTCCCCCCAACAGACCTCCTACGAGCAGTACTTC.

The V call is TRBV7-3, the J call TRBJ2-2; TRBD1 matches 7 bases. In germline, CDR1 is SGHTA, CDR2 FQGTGA. This CDR3 contains 15 residues. Trimming took 1 base from V and 6 from J; bases not matched to a gene: 5. The CDR3 is CASSLKNRGAGELFF. CDR3 nucleotides: TGTGCCAGCAGCTTAAAGAACAGGGGAGCCGGGGAGCTGTTTTTT.

The V and J genes are TRBV2 and TRBJ1-5; TRBD1 agrees at 7 bases. V lost 7 bases and J lost 5; bases outside the gene matches: 8. This CDR3 has 14 residues. CDR1 is SNHLY and CDR2 is FYNNEI in the germline V gene. This CDR3 reads CASKRGHDDQPQHF. The CDR3 bases are TGTGCCAGCAAAAGGGGGCACGACGATCAGCCCCAGCATTTT.

The chain carries TRBV5-1 and TRBJ1-6; 9 bases fit TRBD1. The CDR3 is 15 amino acids. The J segment lost 8 bases and the V segment lost 2 bases, leaving 5 bases of the junction unmatched. CDR1 and CDR2 from the germline V gene are SGHRS and YFSETQ. CDR3 residues: CASSFSTGGDSPLHF. The DNA for the CDR3 is TGCGCCAGCAGCTTTTCGACAGGGGGTGATTCACCCCTCCACTTT.

The V and J genes are TRBV7-2 and TRBJ2-7, with 7 positions matching TRBD1. Germline V gene lookup returns CDR1 SGHTA and CDR2 FQGNSA. This CDR3 has 12 residues. With 5 bases clipped from V and 6 bases from J, the junction kept 4 bases outside the gene matches. The CDR3 spells CASSGNRGEQYF. The CDR3 nucleotides are TGTGCCAGCAGCGGAAACAGGGGCGAGCAGTACTTC.

V is TRBV7-9 and J is TRBJ2-1; TRBD2 matches at 7 bases. Losses at the gene ends were 0 bases for V and 9 bases for J; bases not matched to a gene: 2. The germline gives CDR1 SEHNR, CDR2 FQNEAQ (reference sequence). The length of the CDR3 is 13 residues. The CDR3 nucleotides are TGTGCCAGCAGCTTAGCTGGCGGGGGTGAGCAGTTCTTC. Protein sequence: CASSLAGGGEQFF.

The chain combines TRBV14 with TRBJ2-5; maybe TRBD2 (5 bases). The V end was cut by 6 bases, the J end by 5 bases, with 16 bases between. CDR3 length equals 14 residues. The germline CDR1 and CDR2 sequences are SGHDN and FVKESK. The CDR3 DNA sequence: TGTGCCAGCAGAGTTACGGGCTCGGGGGAGACCCAGTACTTC. Protein: CASRVTGSGETQYF.

This chain joins TRBV10-3 and TRBJ1-2; D not resolved. The germline V gene encodes CDR1 ENHRY and CDR2 SYGVKD. V was trimmed by 2 bases and J by 8 bases, leaving 12 bases between them. This CDR3 has 13 amino acids. The CDR3, as DNA: TGTGCCATCAGTGAGATGTCTTTCCAAGGCTACACCTTC. Its translation: CAISEMSFQGYTF.

This chain links TRBV27 with TRBJ1-5, with D possibly being TRBD1 (6 bases). The germline V and J ends were trimmed by 2 bases and 4 bases, with 9 bases remaining between them. This CDR3 spans 14 amino acids. Germline-derived CDR1 and CDR2 are MNHEY and SMNVEV (reference sequence). The CDR3 sequence is CASSLQGWNQPQHF. CDR3 in DNA: TGTGCCAGCAGTTTACAGGGGTGGAATCAGCCCCAGCATTTT.

This rearrangement joins TRBV10-3 to TRBJ2-2; 10 nucleotides match TRBD2. The V segment lost 0 bases and the J segment 1 base; nucleotides outside the gene matches: 2. Germline V gene lookup returns CDR1 ENHRY and CDR2 SYGVKD. CDR3 size: 17 residues. The CDR3 bases are TGTGCCATCAGTGAGTCCCTAGCGGGGGTGAACACCGGGGAGCTGTTTTTT. This translates into CAISESLAGVNTGELFF.

The CDR3 region is CASRPATGLSHEQYF. In nucleotides, the CDR3 is TGTGCCAGCAGACCTGCTACAGGATTAAGCCACGAGCAGTACTTC. J is TRBJ2-7 and V is TRBV6-5; perhaps TRBD1 as D (5 bases). Trimming took 6 bases from V and 5 from J, leaving 20 bases between them. Germline V CDR1 and CDR2: MNHEY, SVGAGI. This CDR3 has 15 residues.

The V gene is TRBV9, the J gene TRBJ2-6; D call uncertain. V was trimmed by 4 bases and J by 0 bases, leaving 11 bases between them. This CDR3 is built from 16 residues. Germline CDR1 SGDLS, CDR2 YYNGEE. The DNA for the CDR3 is TGTGCCAGCAGCCCGCTTGGCCGCTCTGGGGCCAACGTCCTGACTTTC. Its translation is CASSPLGRSGANVLTF.

This sequence joins TRBV7-8 and TRBJ1-1; D gene unclear. CDR3 length: 15 residues. Germline V CDR1 and CDR2: SGHVS, FQNEAQ. V was shortened by 7 bases and J by 0 bases, with 15 bases between the two germline ends. The CDR3: CASKVGRVMNTEAFF. The CDR3 bases are TGTGCCAGCAAGGTTGGCCGCGTGATGAACACTGAAGCTTTCTTT.

The V and J genes are TRBV29-1 and TRBJ1-1, with D maybe TRBD1 (6 bases). The germline V gene has CDR1 SQVTM and CDR2 ANQGSEA. Trimming took 0 bases from V and 3 from J, leaving 14 bases between them. This CDR3 region has 15 residues. CDR3 DNA: TGCAGCGTTGAAGACACAGGGTATTCGGACACTGAAGCTTTCTTT. Translating it yields CSVEDTGYSDTEAFF.

This sequence joins TRBV7-9 and TRBJ1-4, with D perhaps matching TRBD1 (5 bases). The CDR3 is 19 amino acids. Trimming cost V 1 base and J 8 bases, with 26 bases left between them. CDR1 is SEHNR and CDR2 is FQNEAQ in the germline V gene (reference sequence). CDR3 sequence: CASSLDEQGWGLFYEKLFF. The CDR3 nucleotides are TGTGCCAGCAGCTTAGACGAGCAGGGATGGGGGTTATTTTACGAAAAACTGTTTTTT.

The rearrangement links TRBV2 to TRBJ2-7; TRBD2 matches at 8 bases. The CDR3 has 15 residues. The junction had 10 bases not matched to a gene; V was cut back by 6 bases and J by 3 bases. Germline CDR1 and CDR2: SNHLY and FYNNEI. CDR3 DNA: TGTGCCAGCAGAGCGGGGGCGGGGGCCGTCTACGAGCAGTACTTC. It translates to CASRAGAGAVYEQYF. Combining the CDR3 with reference TRBV2 and TRBJ2-7 gives the whole variable domain EPEVTQTPSHQVTQMGQEVILRCVPISNHLYFYWYRQILGQKVEFLVSFYNNEISEKSEIFDDQFSVERPDGSNFTLKIRSTKLEDSAMYFCASRAGAGAVYEQYFGPGTRLTVT.

The chain joins TRBV10-2 to TRBJ2-7, with D perhaps TRBD1 (6 bases). The V gene lost 5 bases and the J gene lost 0 bases, with 14 bases spanning the gap. The germline V gene encodes CDR1 WSHSY and CDR2 SAAADI. The CDR3 runs to 15 residues. CDR3 residues: CASSLVGAVSYEQYF. The CDR3, as DNA: TGCGCCAGCAGTCTTGTGGGGGCAGTCTCCTACGAGCAGTACTTC.

J is TRBJ2-3 and V is TRBV5-1; D unresolved. Germline V gives CDR1 SGHRS, CDR2 YFSETQ. This CDR3 has 15 residues. V lost 3 bases and J 0 bases, leaving 11 bases between the germline ends. The CDR3 loop reads CASSSAAPSTDTQYF. The CDR3, as DNA: TGCGCCAGCAGCTCGGCAGCCCCGAGCACAGATACGCAGTATTTT.

The rearrangement uses TRBV9 and TRBJ1-2; 10 nucleotides line up with TRBD1. The CDR3 extends over 14 amino acids. CDR1 and CDR2 from the germline V gene are SGDLS and YYNGEE. The V and J ends lost 7 bases and 7 bases, in that order; junction bases with no gene match: 10. CDR3 amino acids: CASRRDRGRFGYTF. The CDR3, as DNA: TGTGCCAGCCGACGGGACAGGGGAAGGTTTGGCTACACCTTC.

This chain joins TRBV10-3 and TRBJ2-5; TRBD1 matches 8 bases. After removal of 2 bases from V and 4 bases from J, the junction contained 6 bases not matched to a gene. Germline V lookup: CDR1 ENHRY, CDR2 SYGVKD. CDR3 size: 15 residues. As DNA, the CDR3 is TGTGCCATCAGTGAGGTACAGGGGGACCGAGAGACCCAGTACTTC. This translates into CAISEVQGDRETQYF.

The V and J genes are TRBV11-2 and TRBJ2-3; 11 positions agree with TRBD2. The V and J ends lost 5 bases and 2 bases, in that order; junction bases with no gene match: 6. Germline V gene lookup returns CDR1 SGHAT and CDR2 FQNNGV. The CDR3 totals 16 residues. The CDR3 bases are TGTGCCAGCAGCGCAACTAGCGGGGGCCTCACAGATACGCAGTATTTT. Translated: CASSATSGGLTDTQYF.